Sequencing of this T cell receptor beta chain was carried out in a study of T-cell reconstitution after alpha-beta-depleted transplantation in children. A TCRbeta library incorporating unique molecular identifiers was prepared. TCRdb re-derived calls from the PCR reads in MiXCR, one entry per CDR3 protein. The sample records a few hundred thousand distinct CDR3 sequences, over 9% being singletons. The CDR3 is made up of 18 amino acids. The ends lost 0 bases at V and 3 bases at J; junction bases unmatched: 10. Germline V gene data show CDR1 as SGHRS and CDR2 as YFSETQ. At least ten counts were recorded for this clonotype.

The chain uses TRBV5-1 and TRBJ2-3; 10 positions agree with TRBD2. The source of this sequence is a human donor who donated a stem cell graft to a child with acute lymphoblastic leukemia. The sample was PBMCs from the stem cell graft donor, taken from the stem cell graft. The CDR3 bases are TGCGCCAGCAGCTTGGCTATTTCCAGCGGGAGGGCAACAGATACGCAGTATTTT. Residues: CASSLAISSGRATDTQYF.